This T cell receptor beta chain was recorded in a study of blood T cell repertoires in COVID-19. Those enrolled, adults aged roughly 18 to 90 years, came from fewer than 25 US areas. Cohort 3 donors were reported recovered after two negative PCRs, clearance, or symptom resolution. Profiled with immunoSEQ multiplex PCR; TCRdb holds only in-frame clones, not every one. The repertoire holds 190,000 or so clones, with roughly 90% as singletons. V was pared by 4 bases and J by 2 bases, with 12 bases between. CDR3 length: 14 residues. Germline values: CDR1 SGHVS, CDR2 FNYEAQ. The sequenced material came from PBMCs or T cells enriched from blood (not recorded which). This chain joins TRBV7-6 and TRBJ2-7; possibly TRBD2 for D (7 bases). The clonotype comes from a woman aged 18-30 years who had recovered from COVID-19. Here the CDR3 reads CASSSAGAPYEQYF. CDR3 nucleotides: TGTGCCAGCAGCTCGGCGGGGGCCCCCTACGAGCAGTACTTC.